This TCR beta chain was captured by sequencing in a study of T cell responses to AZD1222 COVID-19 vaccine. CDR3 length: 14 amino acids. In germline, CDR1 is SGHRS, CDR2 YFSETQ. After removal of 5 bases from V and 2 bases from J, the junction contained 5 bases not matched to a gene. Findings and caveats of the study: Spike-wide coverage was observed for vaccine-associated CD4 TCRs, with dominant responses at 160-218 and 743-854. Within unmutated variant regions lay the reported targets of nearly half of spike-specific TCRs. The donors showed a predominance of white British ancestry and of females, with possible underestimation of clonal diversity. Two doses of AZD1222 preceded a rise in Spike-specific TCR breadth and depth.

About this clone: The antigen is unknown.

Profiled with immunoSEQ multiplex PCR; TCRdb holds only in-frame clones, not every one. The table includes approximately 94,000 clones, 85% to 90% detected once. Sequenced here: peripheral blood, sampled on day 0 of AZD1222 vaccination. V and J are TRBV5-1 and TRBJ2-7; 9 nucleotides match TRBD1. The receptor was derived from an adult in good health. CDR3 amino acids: CASSSRDRAYEQYF. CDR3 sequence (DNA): TGCGCCAGCAGTAGCCGGGACAGGGCCTACGAGCAGTACTTC.